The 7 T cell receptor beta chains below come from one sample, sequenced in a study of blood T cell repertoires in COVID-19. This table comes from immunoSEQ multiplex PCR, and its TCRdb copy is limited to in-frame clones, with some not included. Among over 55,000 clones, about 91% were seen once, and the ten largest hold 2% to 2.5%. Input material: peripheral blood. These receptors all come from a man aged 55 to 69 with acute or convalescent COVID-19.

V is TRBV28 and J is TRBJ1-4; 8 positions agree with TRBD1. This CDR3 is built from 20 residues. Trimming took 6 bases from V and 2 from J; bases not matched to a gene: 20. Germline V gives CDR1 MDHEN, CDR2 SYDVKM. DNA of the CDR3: TGTGCCAGCAGCCATACGAACGACAGGGGATGGGTCATGACTAATGAAAAACTGTTTTTT. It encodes CASSHTNDRGWVMTNEKLFF.

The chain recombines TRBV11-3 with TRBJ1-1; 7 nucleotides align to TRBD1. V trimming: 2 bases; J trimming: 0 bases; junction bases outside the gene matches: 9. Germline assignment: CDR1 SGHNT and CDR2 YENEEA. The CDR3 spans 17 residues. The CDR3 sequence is CASSLYRGRDVNTEAFF. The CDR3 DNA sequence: TGTGCCAGCAGCTTATACAGGGGTAGGGACGTGAACACTGAAGCTTTCTTT. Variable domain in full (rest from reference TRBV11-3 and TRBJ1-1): EAGVVQSPRYKIIEKKQPVAFWCNPISGHNTLYWYLQNLGQGPELLIRYENEEAVDDSQLPKDRFSAERLKGVDSTLKIQPAELGDSAVYLCASSLYRGRDVNTEAFFGQGTRLTVV.

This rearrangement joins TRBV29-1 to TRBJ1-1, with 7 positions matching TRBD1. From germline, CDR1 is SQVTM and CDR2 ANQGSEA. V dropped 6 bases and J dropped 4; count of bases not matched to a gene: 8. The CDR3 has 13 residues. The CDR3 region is CSVNGQATTEAFF. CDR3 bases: TGCAGCGTAAACGGACAGGCTACCACTGAAGCTTTCTTT.

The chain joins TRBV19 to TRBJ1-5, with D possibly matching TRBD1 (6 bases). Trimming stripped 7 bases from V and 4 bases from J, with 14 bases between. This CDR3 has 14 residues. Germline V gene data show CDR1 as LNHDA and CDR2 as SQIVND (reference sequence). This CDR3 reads CASNLGQLNQPQHF. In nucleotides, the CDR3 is TGTGCCAGTAATCTCGGACAGCTAAATCAGCCCCAGCATTTT.

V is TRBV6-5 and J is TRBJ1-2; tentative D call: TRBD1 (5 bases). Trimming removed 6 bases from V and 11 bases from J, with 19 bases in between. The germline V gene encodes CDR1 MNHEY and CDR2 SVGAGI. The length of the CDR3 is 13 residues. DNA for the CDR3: TGTGCCAGCAGGGGTGGGACTGCGGGAAAGTACACCTTC. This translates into CASRGGTAGKYTF.

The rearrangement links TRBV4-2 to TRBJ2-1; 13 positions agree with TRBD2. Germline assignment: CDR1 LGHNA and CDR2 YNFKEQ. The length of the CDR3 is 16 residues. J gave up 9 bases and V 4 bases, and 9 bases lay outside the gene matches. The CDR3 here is CASSPGTSGTVGEQFF. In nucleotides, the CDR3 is TGTGCCAGCAGCCCCGGGACTAGCGGGACTGTTGGTGAGCAGTTCTTC.

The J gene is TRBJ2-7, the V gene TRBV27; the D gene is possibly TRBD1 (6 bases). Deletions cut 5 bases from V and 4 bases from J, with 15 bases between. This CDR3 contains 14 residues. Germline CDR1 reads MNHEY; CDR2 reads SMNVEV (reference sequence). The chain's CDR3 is CASSPTGTPYEQYF. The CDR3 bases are TGTGCCAGCAGTCCGACCGGGACACCTTACGAGCAGTACTTC.